This T cell receptor (beta chain) was captured in a study of beta chain features in type 1 diabetes. Findings and caveats of the study: Type 1 diabetes patients showed fewer insertions and more deletions at VDJ junctions. A definitive answer on HLA type influencing TCRB rearrangement was not reached here. A moderate, significant TCRB CDR3 shortening appeared in type 1 diabetes across four CD4+ subsets. PCR might show a preference for shorter templates, equally across patients and controls.

CDR1 is SQVTM and CDR2 is ANQGSEA in the germline V gene. Trimming pared 7 bases from V and 3 bases from J, leaving 10 bases between. The CDR3 has 11 residues. What was sequenced were expressed TCRB transcripts, since all of the isolated RNA had been reverse transcribed. The assay was immunoSEQ multiplex PCR, and TCRdb's table has in-frame clones only and misses some. Among roughly 150,000 clones listed, roughly 11% were seen once. In this sample, this clone turned up many times. The target antigen is unknown. The sample was central memory CD4+ T cells from blood. This receptor was obtained from a man aged 18 to 29 in good health. The chain recombines TRBV29-1 with TRBJ2-7, with D perhaps TRBD2 (5 bases). Written as DNA, the CDR3 is TGCAGCGCCGGCCGGGGCTACGAGCAGTACTTC. Residues: CSAGRGYEQYF.